This T cell receptor (beta chain) was identified in a study of vaccination effects on CD4 cells after COVID-19. V shed 4 bases and J shed 2 bases, with 15 bases lying between them. The CDR3 loop spans 14 amino acids. Germline loops: CDR1 GTSNPN, CDR2 SVGIG (reference sequence). Before any sequencing was done, the ViraFEST assay used viral peptide pools to expand antigen-specific CD4+ T cells. After roughly ten days in culture, the CD4+ T cells were isolated. This individual tested PCR-positive for SARS-CoV-2 infection between March and December 2020. Each participant received a vaccine that was either BNT162b2 or mRNA-1273, given as two doses. TCRdb's table, derived via immunoSEQ multiplex PCR, lists solely in-frame clones and lacks some. The sample holds under 15,000 clones, approximately 78% seen once. Study-level points and caveats: Late in the post-vaccination period, infection-induced and vaccine-induced clones underwent marked clonal contraction. Sampling in the study covered few convalescent patients and included no early post-infection timepoints.

In regard to this clone: Its antigen is undetermined.

V and J are TRBV30 and TRBJ2-7, with D perhaps matching TRBD1 or TRBD2 (5 bases each). Source: CD4+ T cells from PBMCs cultured with HCoV-NL63 spike peptides, taken after COVID-19 vaccination. The receptor was isolated from a human donor who had a prior SARS-CoV-2 infection. This CDR3 is CAWTGTGSPYEQYF. The CDR3, as DNA: TGTGCCTGGACCGGGACGGGGAGCCCCTACGAGCAGTACTTC.